The 2 T cell receptor beta chains below come from one sample, sequenced in a study of technical replicates of blood from a few donors. Sequencing used immunoSEQ multiplex PCR; TCRdb keeps in-frame clones, though not all of them. The sample has approximately 76,000 clones; 65% to 90% are singletons. The material sequenced was PBMCs. The receptors originated from a human donor in good health. Some clones in this sample may be carry-over from other donors' samples.

The chain combines TRBV10-3 with TRBJ2-1; 11 bases match TRBD2. This CDR3 contains 18 residues. CDR1 and CDR2 (germline): ENHRY, SYGVKD. The V and J ends lost 3 bases and 4 bases, in that order; junction bases with no gene match: 11. The CDR3: CAISDPPYLAGGYNEQFF. The CDR3 DNA reads TGTGCCATCAGTGATCCTCCTTACTTAGCGGGGGGGTACAATGAGCAGTTCTTC.

V and J are TRBV12-5 and TRBJ2-5; D may be TRBD1 (6 bases). Germline CDR1 is LGHNT and CDR2 is FRNRAP. V was trimmed by 2 bases and J by 5 bases, leaving 9 bases between them. The CDR3 spans 13 residues. The CDR3 nucleotides read TGTGCTAGTGGTTTGCCCACAGGGGAGACCCAGTACTTC. Translated: CASGLPTGETQYF.